The TCR beta chain described here comes from a study of T cell responses to AZD1222 COVID-19 vaccine. Trimming cost V 1 base and J 5 bases, with 14 bases left between them. CDR3 length: 15 amino acids. Germline loops: CDR1 MDHEN, CDR2 SYDVKM. Libraries were prepared by immunoSEQ multiplex PCR; TCRdb keeps only in-frame clonotypes and omits some of them. The top ten clones hold about 3% of a sample with around 110,000 clones, around 94% of them seen once. The clonotype originates from an adult in good health. Sequenced material: peripheral blood, taken on day 0 of AZD1222 vaccination. This chain joins TRBV28 and TRBJ1-2; tentative D call: TRBD1 (6 bases). The CDR3 sequence: CASSLSRGSFYGYTF. The CDR3 DNA follows: TGTGCCAGCAGTTTATCCAGGGGCTCGTTTTATGGCTACACCTTC.